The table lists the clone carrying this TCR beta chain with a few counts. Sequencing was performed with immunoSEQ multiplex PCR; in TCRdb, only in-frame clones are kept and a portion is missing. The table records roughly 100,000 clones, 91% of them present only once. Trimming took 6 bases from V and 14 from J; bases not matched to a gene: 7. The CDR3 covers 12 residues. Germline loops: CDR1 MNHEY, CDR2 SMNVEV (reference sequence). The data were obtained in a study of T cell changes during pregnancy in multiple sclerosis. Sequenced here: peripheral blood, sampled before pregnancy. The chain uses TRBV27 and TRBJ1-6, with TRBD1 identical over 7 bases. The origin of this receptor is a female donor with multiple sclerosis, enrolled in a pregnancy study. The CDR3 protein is CASRTGKEALHF. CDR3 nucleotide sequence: TGTGCCAGCAGGACAGGGAAAGAGGCCCTCCACTTT.